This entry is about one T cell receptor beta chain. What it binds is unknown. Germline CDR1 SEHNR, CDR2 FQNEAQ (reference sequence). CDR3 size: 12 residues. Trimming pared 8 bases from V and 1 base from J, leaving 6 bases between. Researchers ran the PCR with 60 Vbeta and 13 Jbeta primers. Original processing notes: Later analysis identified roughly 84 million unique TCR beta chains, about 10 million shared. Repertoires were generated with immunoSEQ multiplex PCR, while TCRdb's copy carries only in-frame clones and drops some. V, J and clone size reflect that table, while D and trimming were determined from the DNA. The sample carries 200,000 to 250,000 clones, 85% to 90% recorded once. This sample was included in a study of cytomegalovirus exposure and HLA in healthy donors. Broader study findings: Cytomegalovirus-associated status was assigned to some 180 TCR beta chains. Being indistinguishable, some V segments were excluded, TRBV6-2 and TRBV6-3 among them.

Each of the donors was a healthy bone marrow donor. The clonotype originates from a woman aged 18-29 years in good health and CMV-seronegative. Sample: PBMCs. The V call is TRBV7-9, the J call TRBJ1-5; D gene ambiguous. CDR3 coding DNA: TGTGCCAGCGGTGGCAGCAATCAGCCCCAGCATTTT. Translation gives CASGGSNQPQHF.